These T cell receptor beta chains were read from a single sample in a study of T cell changes during pregnancy in multiple sclerosis. Some clones are missing from TCRdb's copy, which holds only in-frame ones; the method was immunoSEQ multiplex PCR. The data contain around 69,000 clones, approximately 90% of them singletons. The sequencing used peripheral blood, collected in the third trimester of pregnancy. Receptor source: a female donor with multiple sclerosis, enrolled in a pregnancy study. Both conserved end residues are part of each CDR3. The D gene is left open where the match is weak. Expanded clones get a size class; other rows say once, few or many, or leave the size out.

NA	NA	TRBV19	TRBJ1-2	CASSIGGGYGYTF	TGTGCCAGTAGTATTGGGGGAGGCTATGGCTACACCTTC
TRBD2	NA	TRBV7-2	TRBJ2-3	CASSIGLAAPAQYF	TGTGCCAGCAGCATCGGACTAGCGGCCCCGGCGCAGTATTTT
TRBD1	NA	TRBV11-2	TRBJ1-1	CASSLRQGPEAFF	TGTGCCAGCAGCTTACGACAGGGGCCAGAAGCTTTCTTT
TRBD2	NA	TRBV7-3	TRBJ2-2	CASSLSGGATTGELFF	TGTGCCAGCAGCCTTAGCGGGGGGGCCACCACCGGGGAGCTGTTTTTT
NA	NA	TRBV11-3	TRBJ2-2	CASSLRRAGGLFF	TGTGCCAGCAGCTTGAGGAGGGCCGGCGGGCTGTTTTTT
NA	NA	TRBV5-6	TRBJ1-1	CASSLAPEGDTEAFF	TGTGCCAGCAGCTTGGCCCCAGAGGGGGACACTGAAGCTTTCTTT
TRBD2	NA	TRBV10-1	TRBJ2-1	CASSEALGTSGHNEQFF	TGCGCCAGCAGTGAGGCTCTGGGGACTAGCGGTCACAATGAGCAGTTCTTC
NA	NA	TRBV5-1	TRBJ1-1	CASSLEGALNTEAFF	TGCGCCAGCAGCTTGGAAGGGGCCCTGAACACTGAAGCTTTCTTT
NA	NA	TRBV10-2	TRBJ1-1	CASIEYRGGTEAFF	TGCGCCAGCATAGAGTATCGGGGAGGCACTGAAGCTTTCTTT
NA	NA	TRBV4-1	TRBJ1-5	CASSPRAEREPQHF	TGCGCCAGCAGCCCGCGGGCGGAGAGAGAGCCCCAGCATTTT
TRBD2	NA	TRBV4-1	TRBJ2-3	CASSQDPGLANTQYF	TGCGCCAGCAGCCAAGATCCGGGACTAGCGAATACGCAGTATTTT
TRBD1	once	TRBV27	TRBJ1-5	CASSLRDRDFNQPQHF	TGTGCCAGCAGTCTCCGGGACAGGGATTTTAATCAGCCCCAGCATTTT
NA	NA	TRBV6-1	TRBJ1-5	CASSQGLNQPQHF	TGTGCCAGCAGCCAGGGTTTGAATCAGCCCCAGCATTTT
NA	NA	TRBV5-5	TRBJ1-2	CASTIFSRNSYGYTF	TGTGCCAGCACTATTTTTTCCAGGAACTCCTATGGCTACACCTTC
NA	NA	TRBV19	TRBJ1-1	CASIDPGGRRAEAFF	TGTGCCAGTATCGATCCCGGGGGAAGAAGGGCTGAAGCTTTCTTT
NA	NA	TRBV7-9	TRBJ1-1	CASSLVAVSAFF	TGTGCCAGCAGCTTAGTAGCGGTTTCGGCTTTCTTT
TRBD2	NA	TRBV6-4	TRBJ2-3	CASGAGGETDTQYF	TGTGCCAGTGGAGCGGGGGGCGAGACAGATACGCAGTATTTT
TRBD1	NA	TRBV2	TRBJ2-7	CASRATGGSRREQYF	TGTGCCAGCAGAGCGACAGGGGGCTCGAGGAGGGAGCAGTACTTC
NA	NA	TRBV20-1	TRBJ1-1	CSARAEQAFF	TGCAGTGCTAGAGCGGAGCAAGCTTTCTTT
TRBD1	NA	TRBV4-1	TRBJ1-4	CASSVTGGPTGEKLFF	TGCGCCAGCAGCGTGACAGGGGGCCCGACTGGTGAAAAACTGTTTTTT
NA	once	TRBV5-1	TRBJ2-3	CASSGGLNLGADTQYF	TGCGCCAGCAGCGGGGGCCTTAACTTGGGCGCAGATACGCAGTATTTT
NA	NA	TRBV13	TRBJ1-4	CASSLGQVEKLFF	TGTGCCAGCAGCTTAGGCCAGGTGGAAAAACTGTTTTTT
TRBD1	NA	TRBV6-5	TRBJ1-1	CASRQGADTEAFF	TGTGCCAGCAGACAGGGGGCGGACACTGAAGCTTTCTTT
NA	NA	TRBV29-1	TRBJ2-1	CSVDRGDRYNEQFF	TGCAGCGTTGATCGCGGGGACAGATACAATGAGCAGTTCTTC
NA	NA	TRBV10-3	TRBJ2-2	CAISESSGVFTGELFF	TGTGCCATCAGTGAGTCGTCGGGGGTGTTCACCGGGGAGCTGTTTTTT
NA	NA	TRBV5-6	TRBJ2-3	CASTQVPQDTQYF	TGTGCCAGCACCCAGGTTCCACAGGATACGCAGTATTTT
TRBD1	NA	TRBV28	TRBJ1-2	CASGDREVAGYTF	TGTGCCAGCGGGGACAGGGAAGTGGCTGGCTACACCTTC
TRBD2	NA	TRBV5-1	TRBJ2-7	CASSLVLAGAYEQYF	TGCGCCAGCAGCTTGGTGCTAGCGGGGGCGTACGAGCAGTACTTC
NA	NA	TRBV5-6	TRBJ2-5	CASSLVQTQETQYF	TGTGCCAGCAGCTTGGTTCAGACTCAAGAGACCCAGTACTTC
NA	NA	TRBV9	TRBJ2-5	CASSVGSSEYQETQYF	TGTGCCAGCAGCGTAGGGTCTAGCGAGTACCAAGAGACCCAGTACTTC
TRBD1	NA	TRBV6-1	TRBJ1-2	CASSEASTGGVGYTF	TGTGCCAGCAGTGAAGCGTCGACAGGGGGCGTTGGCTACACCTTC
NA	NA	TRBV29-1	TRBJ2-3	CSVEGDSRGFSDTQYF	TGCAGCGTTGAAGGGGATTCGCGGGGATTTTCAGATACGCAGTATTTT
TRBD1	NA	TRBV29-1	TRBJ2-7	CSVYNPGQGTYEQYF	TGCAGCGTTTACAACCCGGGACAGGGGACCTACGAGCAGTACTTC
NA	NA	TRBV30	TRBJ1-2	CAWMRDWNNYGYTF	TGTGCCTGGATGCGCGACTGGAATAACTATGGCTACACCTTC
TRBD1	NA	TRBV7-2	TRBJ2-5	CASSRHQGESYQETQYF	TGTGCCAGCAGCCGTCATCAGGGGGAATCGTACCAAGAGACCCAGTACTTC
TRBD1	NA	TRBV6-6	TRBJ1-2	CASIMTGANYGYTF	TGTGCCAGCATCATGACAGGGGCTAACTATGGCTACACCTTC
NA	NA	TRBV5-1	TRBJ2-1	CASSLPNRVQFRADEQFF	TGCGCCAGCAGCCTCCCGAACAGAGTACAGTTTAGAGCCGATGAGCAGTTCTTC
NA	NA	TRBV7-9	TRBJ2-7	CASSLAYGFSEQYF	TGTGCCAGCAGCTTAGCGTATGGCTTCTCCGAGCAGTACTTC
NA	NA	TRBV19	TRBJ1-5	CASTLKLNQPQHF	TGTGCCAGTACCCTTAAGCTAAATCAGCCCCAGCATTTT
NA	NA	TRBV9	TRBJ1-1	CASSVGGEMNTEAFF	TGTGCCAGCAGCGTAGGGGGGGAAATGAACACTGAAGCTTTCTTT
TRBD1	NA	TRBV2	TRBJ2-3	CASSSQGGTDTQYF	TGTGCCAGCAGTAGCCAGGGGGGCACAGATACGCAGTATTTT
TRBD1	once	TRBV5-1	TRBJ2-5	CASSQGTGGAKGYF	TGCGCCAGCAGCCAGGGGACAGGGGGCGCGAAGGGGTACTTC
NA	medium-sized	TRBV4-1	TRBJ2-2	CASSQVPTGGELFF	TGCGCCAGCAGCCAAGTGCCGACTGGCGGGGAGCTGTTTTTT